The 3 T cell receptor beta chains below all came from one sample that was sequenced in a study of cytomegalovirus exposure and HLA in healthy donors. The study ran its PCR with 60 Vbeta and 13 Jbeta primers. Some clones are missing from TCRdb's copy, which holds only in-frame ones; the method was immunoSEQ multiplex PCR. The sample carries about 120,000 clones, roughly four fifths recorded once. Sample: PBMCs. All receptors derive from a man in his forties in good health and CMV-seronegative.

For this clone: The junction shows a germline mismatch at one end, possibly a read error. CDR3 sequence: CAWNMGQTSSGANGLTF. CDR3 in DNA: TGTGCCTGGAACATGGGACAAACCTCCTCTGGGGCCAACGGCCTGACTTTC. The chain links TRBV30 to TRBJ2-6; D might be TRBD1 (6 bases). Germline values: CDR1 GTSNPN, CDR2 SVGIG (reference sequence). The CDR3 covers 17 residues.

The rearrangement joins TRBV6-1 to TRBJ1-4, with D unclear. Germline CDR1 reads MNHNS; CDR2 reads SASEGT. There are 18 residues in the CDR3. The V end was cut by 2 bases, the J end by 2 bases, with 18 bases between. CDR3 amino acids: CASSESLVGPWTNEKLFF. In DNA, the CDR3 is TGTGCCAGCAGTGAATCTCTAGTAGGTCCGTGGACTAATGAAAAACTGTTTTTT.

This clone was picked up a small number of times. The CDR3 region has the DNA TGCGCCAGCAGCTCCCGTCAGGGGAACACTGAAGCTTTCTTT. As protein: CASSSRQGNTEAFF. The chain joins TRBV5-1 to TRBJ1-1; possible D gene TRBD1, 5 bases. The ends were cut back, 3 bases at V and 1 base at J, with 10 bases in the middle. The germline CDR1 and CDR2 sequences are SGHRS and YFSETQ. The CDR3 runs to 14 residues.